This TCR beta chain was identified during a study of T-cell memory formation after mild COVID-19. A single record per CDR3 protein comes from TCRdb applying MiXCR to the 5' RACE reads. The data hold 170,000 or so distinct CDR3 sequences, with over 20% observed a single time. Germline V gene data show CDR1 as SEHNR and CDR2 as FQNEAQ (reference sequence). The V segment lost 0 bases and the J segment 4 bases; nucleotides outside the gene matches: 4. This CDR3 has 15 amino acids. The V gene is TRBV7-9, the J gene TRBJ1-2, with 8 bases lining up with TRBD1. The clonotype originates from an adult woman who had mild COVID-19 (a few samples of this study predate the infection). Cell type and time point are not known. Sequencing was performed on PBMCs or a T cell subset sorted from them (not recorded which). The CDR3, as DNA: TGTGCCAGCAGCTTAGCGGACAGGGAGGCCTATGGCTACACCTTC. It is translated as CASSLADREAYGYTF.